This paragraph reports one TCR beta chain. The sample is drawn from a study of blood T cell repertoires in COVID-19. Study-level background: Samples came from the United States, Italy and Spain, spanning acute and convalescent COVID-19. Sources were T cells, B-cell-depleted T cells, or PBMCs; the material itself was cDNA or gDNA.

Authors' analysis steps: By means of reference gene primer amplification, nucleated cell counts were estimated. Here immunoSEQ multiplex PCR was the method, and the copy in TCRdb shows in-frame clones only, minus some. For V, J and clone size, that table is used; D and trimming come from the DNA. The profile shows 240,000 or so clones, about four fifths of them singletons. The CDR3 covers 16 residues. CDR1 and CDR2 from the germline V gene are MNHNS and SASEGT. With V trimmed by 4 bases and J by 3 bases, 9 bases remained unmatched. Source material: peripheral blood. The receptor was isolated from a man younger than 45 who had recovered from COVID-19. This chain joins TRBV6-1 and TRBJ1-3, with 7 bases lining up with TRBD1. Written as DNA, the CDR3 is TGTGCCAGCAGTGGCAAAAGGGGGCTGAATGGAAACACCATATATTTT. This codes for CASSGKRGLNGNTIYF.